Below are 7 T cell receptor beta chains sequenced from a single sample in a study of blood T cell repertoires in COVID-19. Some clones are missing from TCRdb's copy, which holds only in-frame ones; the method was immunoSEQ multiplex PCR. The profile covers about 140,000 clones, with more than 85% appearing a single time and 5% to 6% taken by the ten largest. Sequences were obtained from peripheral blood. The receptors come from a human donor in a cohort sampled during active COVID-19.

The V and J genes are TRBV5-6 and TRBJ2-7, with TRBD1 matching 7 bases. The CDR3 runs 15 residues. J was trimmed by 3 bases and V by 3 bases; bases with no gene match: 9. The germline gives CDR1 SGHDT, CDR2 YYEEEE. CDR3 DNA sequence: TGTGCCAGCAGCTGGGATTCGACAGGGAACTACGAGCAGTACTTC. Its protein product is CASSWDSTGNYEQYF.

On this clone: This specimen includes other DNA sequences encoding the same CDR3. The V call is TRBV7-3, the J call TRBJ2-2, with no clear D. Germline assignment: CDR1 SGHTA and CDR2 FQGTGA. The V end was cut by 1 base, the J end by 1 base, with 7 bases between. The CDR3 covers 15 residues. Here the CDR3 reads CASSLSSRNTGELFF. CDR3 DNA sequence: TGTGCCAGCAGCTTAAGTAGCCGGAACACCGGGGAGCTGTTTTTT. Using reference TRBV7-3 and TRBJ2-2 for the parts outside the CDR3, the full variable domain is GAGVSQTPSNKVTEKGKYVELRCDPISGHTALYWYRQSLGQGPEFLIYFQGTGAADDSGLPNDRFFAVRPEGSVSTLKIQRTERGDSAVYLCASSLSSRNTGELFFGEGSRLTVL.

The chain employs TRBV3-1 (or the pseudogene TRBV3-2) and TRBJ1-5; no clear D. The CDR3 has 14 residues. The germline V gene encodes CDR1 LGHDT and CDR2 YNNKEL (reference sequence). V lost 3 bases, J lost 9 bases, and 15 bases lay in between. CDR3 sequence: CASSQSGSQVPQHF. DNA for the CDR3: TGTGCCAGCAGCCAGAGTGGCAGCCAGGTGCCCCAGCATTTT.

This rearrangement joins TRBV19 to TRBJ2-5; 8 nucleotides match TRBD1. Unmatched junction bases numbered 2, after V lost 3 bases and J lost 5 bases. The length of the CDR3 is 13 residues. CDR1 is LNHDA and CDR2 is SQIVND in the germline V gene (reference sequence). As DNA, the CDR3 is TGTGCCAGTAGTATTCAGGGGGCGGAGACCCAGTACTTC. It is translated as CASSIQGAETQYF.

Only a few counts were recorded for this clone. This chain uses TRBV9 with TRBJ2-7; 12 nucleotides agree with TRBD2. The CDR3 covers 14 residues. Trimming cost V 0 bases and J 5 bases; bases outside gene matches: 0. Germline CDR1 SGDLS, CDR2 YYNGEE. The CDR3 loop is CASSVGLAGDEQYF. The CDR3 nucleotides read TGTGCCAGCAGCGTAGGACTAGCGGGGGACGAGCAGTACTTC. The complete variable domain, with remaining parts taken from reference TRBV9 and TRBJ2-7, reads DSGVTQTPKHLITATGQRVTLRCSPRSGDLSVYWYQQSLDQGLQFLIQYYNGEERAKGNILERFSAQQFPDLHSELNLSSLELGDSALYFCASSVGLAGDEQYFGPGTRLTVT.

The table lists this clone with a count of one. This rearrangement joins TRBV18 to TRBJ2-2; TRBD1 aligns across 10 bases. The CDR3 is 15 amino acids. Germline loops: CDR1 KGHSH, CDR2 LQKENI. V was pared by 3 bases and J by 5 bases, with 3 bases of the junction left unmatched. The CDR3 DNA sequence: TGTGCCAGCTCACCTGGACAGGGGGTGACCGGGGAGCTGTTTTTT. Its translation: CASSPGQGVTGELFF.

J is TRBJ2-2 and V is TRBV14; D unresolved. Trimming removed 0 bases at V and 8 bases at J, with 10 bases between. The CDR3 spans 14 residues. CDR1 and CDR2 (germline): SGHDN, FVKESK. The CDR3 nucleotides are TGTGCCAGCAGCCAAGAATTTAGCTCGGGGGAGCTGTTTTTT. This gives the protein CASSQEFSSGELFF.